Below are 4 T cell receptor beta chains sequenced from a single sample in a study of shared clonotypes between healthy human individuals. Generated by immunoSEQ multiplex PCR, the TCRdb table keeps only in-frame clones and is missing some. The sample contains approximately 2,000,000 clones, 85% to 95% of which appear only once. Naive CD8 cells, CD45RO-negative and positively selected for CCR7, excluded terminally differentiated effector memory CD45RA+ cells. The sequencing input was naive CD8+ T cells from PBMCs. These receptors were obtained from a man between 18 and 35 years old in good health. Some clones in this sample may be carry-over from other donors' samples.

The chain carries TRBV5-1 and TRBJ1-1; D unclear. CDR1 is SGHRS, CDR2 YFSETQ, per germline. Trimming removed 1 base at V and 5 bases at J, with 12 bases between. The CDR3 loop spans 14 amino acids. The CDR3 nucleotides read TGCGCCAGCAGCTTGAACTTGCGGCGAACTGAAGCTTTCTTT. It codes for CASSLNLRRTEAFF. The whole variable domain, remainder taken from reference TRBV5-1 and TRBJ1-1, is KAGVTQTPRYLIKTRGQQVTLSCSPISGHRSVSWYQQTPGQGLQFLFEYFSETQRNKGNFPGRFSGRQFSNSRSEMNVSTLELGDSALYLCASSLNLRRTEAFFGQGTRLTVV.

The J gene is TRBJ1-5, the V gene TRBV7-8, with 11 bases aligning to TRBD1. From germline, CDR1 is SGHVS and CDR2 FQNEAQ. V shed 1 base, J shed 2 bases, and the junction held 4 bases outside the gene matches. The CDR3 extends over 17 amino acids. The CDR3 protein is CASSLVGQGARNQPQHF. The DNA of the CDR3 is TGTGCCAGCAGCTTAGTAGGACAGGGGGCTCGCAATCAGCCCCAGCATTTT.

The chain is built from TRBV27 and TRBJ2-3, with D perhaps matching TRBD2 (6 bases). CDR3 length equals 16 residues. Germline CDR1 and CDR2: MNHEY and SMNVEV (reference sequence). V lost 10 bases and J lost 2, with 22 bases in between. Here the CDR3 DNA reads TGTGCCACCTCGCCCACGGGACTTACAGACACAGATACGCAGTATTTT. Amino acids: CATSPTGLTDTDTQYF.

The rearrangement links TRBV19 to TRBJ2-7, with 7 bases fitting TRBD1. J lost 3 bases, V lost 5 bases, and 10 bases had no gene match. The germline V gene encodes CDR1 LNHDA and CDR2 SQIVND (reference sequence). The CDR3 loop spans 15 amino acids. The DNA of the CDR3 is TGTGCCAGTAGTCCCTCGACAGGGAGACACTACGAGCAGTACTTC. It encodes CASSPSTGRHYEQYF. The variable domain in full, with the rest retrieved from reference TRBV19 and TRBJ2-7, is DGGITQSPKYLFRKEGQNVTLSCEQNLNHDAMYWYRQDPGQGLRLIYYSQIVNDFQKGDIAEGYSVSREKKESFPLTVTSAQKNPTAFYLCASSPSTGRHYEQYFGPGTRLTVT.